The 17 T cell receptor beta chains listed next were all sequenced from one sample in a study of shared clonotypes between healthy human individuals. The protocol was immunoSEQ multiplex PCR, while the TCRdb copy is restricted to in-frame clones and leaves out a portion. The sample holds over a million clones, approximately 68% seen once. The sample comprised memory CD4+ T cells sorted from blood. Subset indicated: CD45RA-negative fraction. These receptors came from a man aged 18-30 years in good health.

The V and J genes are TRBV6-5 and TRBJ2-3; possible D gene TRBD2, 5 bases. V was pared by 0 bases and J by 8 bases, with 15 bases between. From germline, CDR1 is MNHEY and CDR2 SVGAGI. The CDR3 extends over 15 amino acids. CDR3 amino acids: CASSYSGRGEGTQYF. Written as DNA, the CDR3 is TGTGCCAGCAGTTACTCGGGAAGAGGAGAGGGTACGCAGTATTTT.

Points on this clone: This sample includes further DNA sequences coding for the same CDR3. The CDR3 DNA reads as TGCGCCAGCAGCTTGGAGGGGGCTGGCCAGCCCCAGCATTTT. Encoded protein: CASSLEGAGQPQHF. The V gene is TRBV5-1, the J gene TRBJ1-5; 7 bases line up with TRBD1. The germline CDR1 and CDR2 sequences are SGHRS and YFSETQ. V shed 0 bases, J shed 7 bases, and the junction held 4 bases outside the gene matches. The CDR3 is 14 residues long.

In its sample, this clone was seen a few times. The rearrangement links TRBV11-3 to TRBJ1-4, with 9 bases matching TRBD1. Germline V CDR1 and CDR2: SGHNT, YENEEA. V shed 1 base and J 5 bases; nucleotides not matched to a gene: 2. The length of the CDR3 is 15 residues. The CDR3 nucleotides are TGTGCCAGCAGCTTAGGGACAGGGGAGAATGAAAAACTGTTTTTT. It encodes CASSLGTGENEKLFF.

The chain joins TRBV13 to TRBJ2-3, with no clear D. There are 15 residues in the CDR3. The germline V gene has CDR1 PRHDT and CDR2 FYEKMQ (reference sequence). V dropped 1 base and J dropped 0 bases, with 8 bases sitting between them. DNA of the CDR3: TGTGCCAGCAGCTTAGTTCACGCAAGCACAGATACGCAGTATTTT. It specifies CASSLVHASTDTQYF.

This CDR3 reads CASSQSPAEQYF. The CDR3 DNA is TGTGCCAGCAGCCAATCCCCCGCCGAGCAGTACTTC. This sequence joins TRBV14 and TRBJ2-7; no reliable D call. CDR1 is SGHDN and CDR2 is FVKESK in the germline V gene. The CDR3 runs to 12 residues. Trimming left V 2 bases short and J 6 bases short, with 8 bases between.

The rearrangement joins TRBV12-5 to TRBJ1-5; D is undetermined. Trimming took 7 bases from V and 0 from J, leaving 7 bases between them. The length of the CDR3 is 13 residues. Germline CDR1 reads LGHNT; CDR2 reads FRNRAP. The CDR3 is CASAKYSNQPQHF. CDR3 DNA: TGTGCTAGTGCTAAATATAGCAATCAGCCCCAGCATTTT.

The J gene is TRBJ2-5, the V gene TRBV5-1; D uncertain. Germline V gives CDR1 SGHRS, CDR2 YFSETQ. The CDR3 has 15 amino acids. The germline V and J ends were trimmed by 2 bases and 4 bases, with 15 bases remaining between them. Written as DNA, the CDR3 is TGCGCCAGCAGCTTACAGAGATCTGGCCCAGAGACCCAGTACTTC. Translation: CASSLQRSGPETQYF.

This clone was found a few times. CDR3 nucleotide sequence: TGTGCCAGCAGAGAGAAGCCTTTGAACACTGAAGCTTTCTTT. Protein product: CASREKPLNTEAFF. V is TRBV28 and J is TRBJ1-1, with D unclear. The CDR3 runs to 14 residues. Trimming removed 6 bases at V and 0 bases at J, with 11 bases between. CDR1 is MDHEN, CDR2 SYDVKM, per germline.

The V call is TRBV2, the J call TRBJ1-3; D remains unclear. From germline, CDR1 is SNHLY and CDR2 FYNNEI. The V end was cut by 0 bases, the J end by 2 bases, with 11 bases between. The CDR3 has 16 residues. The CDR3 region has the DNA TGTGCCAGCAGTGAAGCGCTTCGGGCAGCTGGAAACACCATATATTTT. Translated, it gives CASSEALRAAGNTIYF.

CDR3 bases: TGTGCCAGCAGAAAAACGGGACAGATCTCCTACAATGAGCAGTTCTTC. The encoded protein is CASRKTGQISYNEQFF. The V and J genes are TRBV6-6 and TRBJ2-1, with TRBD1 matching 7 bases. CDR1 and CDR2 (germline): MNHNY, SVGAGI (reference sequence). V lost 6 bases to trimming and J lost 0 bases; unmatched junction nucleotides: 8. The CDR3 is 16 amino acids.

The chain is built from TRBV9 and TRBJ1-3; 8 bases align to TRBD1. Germline trimming cut 3 bases from V and 4 bases from J; bases unmatched to any gene: 9. The length of the CDR3 is 16 residues. The germline V gene has CDR1 SGDLS and CDR2 YYNGEE. The CDR3 region has the DNA TGTGCCAGCAGCGCCCATGACAGGGGTTCGGGAAACACCATATATTTT. This translates into CASSAHDRGSGNTIYF.

This clone was observed a handful of times. The V and J genes are TRBV6-1 and TRBJ1-6; weak D call: TRBD1 (6 bases). Trimming took off 7 bases at V and 10 bases at J, with 14 bases between the two ends. The length of the CDR3 is 13 residues. Germline V gives CDR1 MNHNS, CDR2 SASEGT. The CDR3 bases are TGTGCCAGCATGAAGGGGGTGGAATCACCCCTCCACTTT. This sequence encodes CASMKGVESPLHF.

This clone was counted between two and nine times. The chain has TRBV2 and TRBJ2-3, with D unresolved. CDR1 is SNHLY and CDR2 is FYNNEI in the germline V gene. The CDR3 has 14 residues. V was shortened by 1 base and J by 2 bases, with 7 bases between the two germline ends. CDR3 region: CASSEVQVTDTQYF. The CDR3 bases are TGTGCCAGCAGTGAAGTTCAGGTCACAGATACGCAGTATTTT.

This clone appeared a single time. The chain combines TRBV5-4 with TRBJ2-1, with D perhaps matching TRBD1 (6 bases). Per germline, CDR1 SGHNT and CDR2 YYREEE (reference sequence). This CDR3 has 15 amino acids. The germline V and J ends were trimmed by 4 bases and 8 bases, with 19 bases remaining between them. This CDR3 is CASSLGGAGGDEQFF. For the CDR3, the DNA is TGTGCCAGCAGCCTAGGGGGAGCTGGTGGCGATGAGCAGTTCTTC.

This clone has only a few counts. V gene TRBV19 combines with J gene TRBJ2-1; TRBD2 agrees at 7 bases. Trimming removed 7 bases from V and 5 bases from J; junction bases left unmatched: 8. The CDR3 has 14 amino acids. Germline-derived CDR1 and CDR2 are LNHDA and SQIVND (reference sequence). This CDR3 is CASKRDYQNNEQFF. For the CDR3, the DNA is TGTGCCAGTAAGCGGGACTACCAAAACAATGAGCAGTTCTTC.

This clone was detected many times. Additional DNA sequences in this sample encode the identical CDR3. This sequence joins TRBV6-1 and TRBJ1-5; 7 bases match TRBD1. V gave up 3 bases and J gave up 3 bases; unmatched junction bases: 5. Germline CDR1 and CDR2: MNHNS and SASEGT. CDR3 size: 15 residues. The CDR3 sequence: CASSDLTGFNQPQHF. CDR3 DNA: TGTGCCAGCAGTGACTTGACAGGGTTCAATCAGCCCCAGCATTTT.

V gene TRBV5-5 combines with J gene TRBJ1-3; D is unclear. From germline, CDR1 is SGHKS and CDR2 YYEKEE (reference sequence). Trimming removed 6 bases from V and 4 bases from J, with 14 bases in between. The CDR3 spans 14 residues. The CDR3 nucleotides are TGTGCCAGCACCAATGAGGTGTCCGGAAACACCATATATTTT. It encodes CASTNEVSGNTIYF.